The 17 T cell receptor beta chains given below trace back to one sample, sequenced in a study of prognosis after radiotherapy for stage I lung cancer. Amplification of TCR beta CDR3 from genomic DNA used two-round multiplex PCR. The use of primers specific to each TRBV and TRBJ gene characterized first-round PCR. One entry per CDR3 protein results from TCRdb running MiXCR on the multiplex PCR reads. The profile shows about 26,000 distinct CDR3 sequences, about 32% of them singletons. Here the sequenced sample was PBMCs, taken before or after stereotactic body radiation therapy (not recorded which). The source of these receptors is a donor aged 50 or older with non-small cell lung cancer.

In this sample, this clonotype turned up many times. The chain uses TRBV29-1 and TRBJ1-4; perhaps TRBD1 as D (6 bases). CDR1 and CDR2 (germline): SQVTM, ANQGSEA. Trimming took 4 bases from V and 7 from J, leaving 10 bases between them. The CDR3 extends over 12 amino acids. The CDR3 region is CSVGKQGEKLFF. As DNA, the CDR3 is TGCAGCGTTGGAAAACAGGGTGAAAAACTGTTTTTT.

As to this clonotype: An end of the junction does not agree with germline; a read error may underlie this. This chain links TRBV5-1 with TRBJ2-2, with D maybe TRBD2 (6 bases). The CDR3 runs 15 residues. Germline lookup yields CDR1 SGHRS and CDR2 YFSETQ. In DNA, the CDR3 is TGCGCCAGCAGCGCCTCGGGGGACCCCGACGGGCAGCTGTTTTTT. Translation gives CASSASGDPDGQLFF.

On this clonotype itself: A single base separates this from a much larger clone, so it may be a read error. V usage is TRBV7-9 and J usage is TRBJ2-1; D is perhaps TRBD1 (6 bases). The CDR3 runs 14 residues. Germline CDR1 is SEHNR and CDR2 is FQNEAQ (reference sequence). V gave up 4 bases and J gave up 8 bases, with 15 bases separating them. The DNA for the CDR3 is TGTGCCAGCAGCTATGGACAGCATAGGGATGAGCAGTTCTTC. It codes for CASSYGQHRDEQFF.

This clonotype appeared many times. V is TRBV5-1 and J is TRBJ2-3, with TRBD2 matching over 7 bases. After removal of 0 bases from V and 2 bases from J, the junction contained 3 bases not matched to a gene. This CDR3 comprises 15 residues. Germline V gives CDR1 SGHRS, CDR2 YFSETQ. For the CDR3, the DNA is TGCGCCAGCAGCTTGGCCGGGACTAACACAGATACGCAGTATTTT. Protein: CASSLAGTNTDTQYF.

This clonotype came up many times. The V and J genes are TRBV6-1 and TRBJ2-1, with 8 positions matching TRBD1. Germline V lookup: CDR1 MNHNS, CDR2 SASEGT. The CDR3 is 14 amino acids. The ends lost 9 bases at V and 3 bases at J; junction bases unmatched: 7. In DNA form, the CDR3 reads TGTGCCAGTAGGCGGACAGGGAACTACAATGAGCAGTTCTTC. It yields the protein CASRRTGNYNEQFF.

This clonotype came up once. The chain carries TRBV7-3 and TRBJ2-5, with 14 positions matching TRBD2. The CDR3 length is 15 residues. Germline loops: CDR1 SGHTA, CDR2 FQGTGA. The V segment lost 2 bases and the J segment 4 bases; nucleotides outside the gene matches: 0. This chain's CDR3 is CASSLGLAGGETQYF. The CDR3 nucleotides read TGTGCCAGCAGCTTAGGACTAGCGGGAGGAGAGACCCAGTACTTC.

The J gene is TRBJ2-7, the V gene TRBV5-1; unclear D gene. The CDR3 totals 15 residues. CDR1 and CDR2 (germline): SGHRS, YFSETQ. The V and J ends lost 4 bases and 4 bases respectively, with 18 bases between them. The CDR3 DNA reads TGCGCCAGCAGCCTTCCCGGTACGGCCGCTTACGAGCAGTACTTC. Translation gives CASSLPGTAAYEQYF.

This clonotype was picked up many times. The rearrangement links TRBV11-3 to TRBJ2-2, with 9 bases identical to TRBD1. The CDR3 totals 17 residues. Germline V gene sequence: CDR1 SGHNT, CDR2 YENEEA. Trimming removed 5 bases from V and 3 bases from J; junction bases left unmatched: 10. The CDR3 nucleotides are TGTGCCAGCAGCATCACCTTGGGGACAGGGTACACCGGGGAGCTGTTTTTT. It translates to CASSITLGTGYTGELFF.

Regarding this clonotype: A far larger clone is only one base removed, so a read error is likely. The DNA for the CDR3 is TGTGCCAGCAGTGAAGGTAGCACCGGGGAGCTGGTTTTT. This translates into CASSEGSTGELVF. V gene TRBV6-1 combines with J gene TRBJ2-2, with D possibly TRBD2 on 5 matching bases. This CDR3 comprises 13 residues. Germline-derived CDR1 and CDR2 are MNHNS and SASEGT.

In this sample, this clonotype turned up many times. The rearrangement uses TRBV6-1 and TRBJ2-1, with D possibly TRBD2 on 6 matching bases. Between the trimmed V and J ends, which lost 5 bases and 12 bases, there was a span of 11 bases. This CDR3 spans 11 amino acids. Germline CDR1 reads MNHNS; CDR2 reads SASEGT. The CDR3 nucleotides are TGTGCCAGCAGTATCGGGACTTGGCAGTTCTTC. Its translation: CASSIGTWQFF.

The table lists this clonotype with many counts. The rearrangement uses TRBV6-1 and TRBJ2-1, with 7 bases identical to TRBD1. Looked up from germline, CDR1 is MNHNS and CDR2 is SASEGT. V was clipped by 7 bases and J by 6 bases; unmatched bases: 9. CDR3 length equals 14 residues. Written as DNA, the CDR3 is TGTGCCAGCAATCGGGACAGTACCTTCAATGAGCAGTTCTTC. It yields the protein CASNRDSTFNEQFF.

Comment on this clonotype: Because the CDR3 is missing its conserved closing phenylalanine or tryptophan, this is likely a read error. V usage is TRBV19 and J usage is TRBJ2-5; D might be TRBD1 (6 bases). This CDR3 spans 14 amino acids. Germline-derived CDR1 and CDR2 are LNHDA and SQIVND (reference sequence). CDR3 nucleotide sequence: TGTGACAGTAGTACCCAGACAGGCCATGAGACCCAGTACTTA. Translating gives CDSSTQTGHETQYL.

The count of this clonotype is one. The genes are TRBV5-6 and TRBJ2-1; D is perhaps TRBD2 (5 bases). Looked up from germline, CDR1 is SGHDT and CDR2 is YYEEEE. Trimming took 3 bases from V and 2 from J, leaving 18 bases between them. The length of the CDR3 is 17 residues. This CDR3 is CASSYSLVPAAYNEQFF. In DNA, the CDR3 is TGTGCCAGCAGCTATTCACTAGTCCCCGCGGCCTACAATGAGCAGTTCTTC.

Regarding this clonotype: A read error is the likely source, as a far larger clone sits one nucleotide away. This rearrangement joins TRBV6-1 to TRBJ2-1; TRBD1 might be the D (6 bases). The length of the CDR3 is 12 residues. The V end lost 7 bases, the J end lost 9 bases, and 13 bases lay between the germline ends. Germline V gene sequence: CDR1 MNHNS, CDR2 SASEGT. As DNA, the CDR3 is TGTGCCAGCATGTACAGGGCTGGTGAGCAGTTCTTC. Amino acid sequence: CASMYRAGEQFF.

The rearrangement uses TRBV10-2 and TRBJ1-1; D not certain. The CDR3 covers 11 residues. Germline CDR1 reads WSHSY; CDR2 reads SAAADI. The DNA of the CDR3 is TGCGCAACGGCCTTGGACACTGAAGCTTTCTTT. Protein sequence: CATALDTEAFF.

This clonotype was detected many times. The chain is built from TRBV6-5 and TRBJ1-3, with no clear D. The CDR3 is made up of 16 amino acids. The V end lost 6 bases, the J end lost 0 bases, and 15 bases lay between the germline ends. Germline-derived CDR1 and CDR2 are MNHEY and SVGAGI. The CDR3 sequence is CASSYARPSSGNTIYF. CDR3 nucleotides: TGTGCCAGCAGCTACGCCAGACCTAGCTCTGGAAACACCATATATTTT.

This clonotype was observed at least ten times. This chain connects TRBV5-1 to TRBJ1-2, with unresolved D. Trimming took off 0 bases at V and 6 bases at J, with 12 bases between the two ends. The CDR3 is 14 residues long. The germline CDR1 and CDR2 sequences are SGHRS and YFSETQ. CDR3 nucleotides: TGCGCCAGCAGCTTGGATGGTGGTCGGAATGGCTACACCTTC. This gives the protein CASSLDGGRNGYTF.